This section outlines one T cell receptor beta chain sequence together with its context. Within the sample, other DNA sequences also encode this same CDR3. This specimen belongs to a study of blood T cell repertoires in COVID-19. The wider study: Samples representing acute and convalescent COVID-19 were sourced from the United States, Italy and Spain.

CDR1 and CDR2 (germline): MNHEY, SVGAGI. V lost 6 bases and J lost 0, with 15 bases in between. The CDR3 runs to 15 residues. TCRdb's copy holds only in-frame clones and misses some; the assay was immunoSEQ multiplex PCR. The sample has some 95,000 clones; 86% are singletons. The sequencing sample was made of peripheral blood. This chain uses TRBV6-5 with TRBJ2-7; D is perhaps TRBD2 (5 bases). The origin of this receptor is a man older than 75 with active or convalescent COVID-19. CDR3 protein: CASSYRRALSYEQYF. The CDR3 region has the DNA TGTGCCAGCAGCTACCGGCGGGCCCTCTCCTACGAGCAGTACTTC.